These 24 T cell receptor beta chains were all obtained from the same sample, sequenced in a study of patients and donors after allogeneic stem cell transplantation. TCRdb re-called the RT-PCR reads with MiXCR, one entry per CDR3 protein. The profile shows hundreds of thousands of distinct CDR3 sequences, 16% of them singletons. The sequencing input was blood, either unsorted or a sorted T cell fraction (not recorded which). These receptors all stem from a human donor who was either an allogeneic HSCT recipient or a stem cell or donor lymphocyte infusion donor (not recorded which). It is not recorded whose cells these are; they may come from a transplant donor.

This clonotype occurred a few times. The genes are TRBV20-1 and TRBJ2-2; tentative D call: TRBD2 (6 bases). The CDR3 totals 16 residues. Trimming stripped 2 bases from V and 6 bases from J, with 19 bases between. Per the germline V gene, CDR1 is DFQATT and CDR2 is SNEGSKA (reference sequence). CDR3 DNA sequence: TGCAGTGCTAGATCCCGACTAGTCCGGGAACCCGGGGAGCTGTTTTTT. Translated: CSARSRLVREPGELFF.

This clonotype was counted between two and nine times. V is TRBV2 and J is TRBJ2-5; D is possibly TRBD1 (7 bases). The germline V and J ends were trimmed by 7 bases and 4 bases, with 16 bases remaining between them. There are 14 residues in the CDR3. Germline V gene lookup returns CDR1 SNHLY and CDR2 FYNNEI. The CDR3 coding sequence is TGTGCCAGCAAGTGGGCAGGGGGGAGAGAGACCCAGTACTTC. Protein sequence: CASKWAGGRETQYF. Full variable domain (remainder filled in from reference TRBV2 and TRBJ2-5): EPEVTQTPSHQVTQMGQEVILRCVPISNHLYFYWYRQILGQKVEFLVSFYNNEISEKSEIFDDQFSVERPDGSNFTLKIRSTKLEDSAMYFCASKWAGGRETQYFGPGTRLLVL.

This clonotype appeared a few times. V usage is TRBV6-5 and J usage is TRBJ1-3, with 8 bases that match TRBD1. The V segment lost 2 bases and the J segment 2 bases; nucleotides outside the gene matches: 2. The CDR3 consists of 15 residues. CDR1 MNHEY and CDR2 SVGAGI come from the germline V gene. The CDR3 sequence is CASSYIQGAGNTIYF. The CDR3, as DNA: TGTGCCAGCAGTTACATACAGGGGGCTGGAAACACCATATATTTT.

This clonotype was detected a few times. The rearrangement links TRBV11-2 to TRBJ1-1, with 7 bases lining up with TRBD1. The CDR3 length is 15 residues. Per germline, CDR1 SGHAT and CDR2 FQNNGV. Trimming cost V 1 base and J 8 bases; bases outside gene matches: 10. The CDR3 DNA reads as TGTGCCAGCAGCTTAGCGAGGGGGCAAAGGACAGAAGCTTTCTTT. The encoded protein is CASSLARGQRTEAFF.

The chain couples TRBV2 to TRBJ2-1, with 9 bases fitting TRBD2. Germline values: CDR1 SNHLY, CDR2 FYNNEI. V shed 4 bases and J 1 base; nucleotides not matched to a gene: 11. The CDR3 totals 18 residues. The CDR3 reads CASSGSWRGGWSYNEQFF. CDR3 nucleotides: TGTGCCAGCAGTGGTTCTTGGCGGGGGGGATGGTCCTACAATGAGCAGTTCTTC.

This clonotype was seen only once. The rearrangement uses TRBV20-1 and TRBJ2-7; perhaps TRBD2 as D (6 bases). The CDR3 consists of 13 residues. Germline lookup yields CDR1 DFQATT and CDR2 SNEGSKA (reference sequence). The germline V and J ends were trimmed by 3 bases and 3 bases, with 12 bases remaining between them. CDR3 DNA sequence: TGCAGTGCTAGGAAGGGAGGACTCTACGAGCAGTACTTC. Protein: CSARKGGLYEQYF.

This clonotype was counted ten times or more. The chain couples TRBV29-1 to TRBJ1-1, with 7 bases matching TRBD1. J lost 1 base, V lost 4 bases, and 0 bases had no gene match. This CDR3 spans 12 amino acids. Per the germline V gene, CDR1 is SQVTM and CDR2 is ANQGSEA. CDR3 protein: CSVGTGNTEAFF. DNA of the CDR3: TGCAGCGTTGGGACAGGGAACACTGAAGCTTTCTTT.

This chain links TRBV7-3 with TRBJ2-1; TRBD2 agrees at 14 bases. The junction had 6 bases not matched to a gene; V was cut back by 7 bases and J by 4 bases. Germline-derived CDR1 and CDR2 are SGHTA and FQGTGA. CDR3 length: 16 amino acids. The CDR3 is CASTLGTSGGYNEQFF. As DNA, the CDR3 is TGTGCCAGCACCCTCGGGACTAGCGGGGGATACAATGAGCAGTTCTTC.

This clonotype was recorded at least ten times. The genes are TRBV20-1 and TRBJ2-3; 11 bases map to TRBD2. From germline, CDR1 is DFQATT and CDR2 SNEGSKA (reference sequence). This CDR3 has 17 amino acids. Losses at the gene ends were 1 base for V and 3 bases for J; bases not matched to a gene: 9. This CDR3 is CSARGPRLAGGTDTQYF. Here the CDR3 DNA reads TGCAGTGCTAGAGGCCCGAGGCTAGCGGGGGGAACAGATACGCAGTATTTT.

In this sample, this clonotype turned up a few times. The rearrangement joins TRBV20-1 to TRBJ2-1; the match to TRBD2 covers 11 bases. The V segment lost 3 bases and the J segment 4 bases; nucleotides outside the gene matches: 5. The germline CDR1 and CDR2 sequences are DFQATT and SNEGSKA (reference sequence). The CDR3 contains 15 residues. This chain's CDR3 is CSARGSGRVYNEQFF. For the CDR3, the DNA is TGCAGTGCTAGGGGTAGCGGGAGGGTTTACAATGAGCAGTTCTTC.

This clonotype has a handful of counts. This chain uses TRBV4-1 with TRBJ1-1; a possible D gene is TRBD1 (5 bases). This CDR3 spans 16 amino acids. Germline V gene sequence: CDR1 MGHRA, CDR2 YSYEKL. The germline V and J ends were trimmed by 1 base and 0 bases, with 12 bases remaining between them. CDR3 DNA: TGCGCCAGCAGCCAAGGTAGACTCAGGGTGAACACTGAAGCTTTCTTT. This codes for CASSQGRLRVNTEAFF.

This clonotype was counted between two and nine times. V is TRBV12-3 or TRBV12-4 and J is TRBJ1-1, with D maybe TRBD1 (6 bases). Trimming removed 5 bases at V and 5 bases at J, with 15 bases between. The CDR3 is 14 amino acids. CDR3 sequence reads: CASSPTGKETEAFF. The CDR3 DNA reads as TGTGCCAGCAGTCCTACAGGGAAGGAGACTGAAGCTTTCTTT.

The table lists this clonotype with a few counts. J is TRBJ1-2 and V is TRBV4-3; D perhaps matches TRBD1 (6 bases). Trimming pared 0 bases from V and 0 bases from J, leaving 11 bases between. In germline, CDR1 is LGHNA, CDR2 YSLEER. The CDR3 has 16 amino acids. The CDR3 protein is CASSQDWTVTNYGYTF. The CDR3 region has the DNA TGCGCCAGCAGCCAAGATTGGACAGTCACTAACTATGGCTACACCTTC.

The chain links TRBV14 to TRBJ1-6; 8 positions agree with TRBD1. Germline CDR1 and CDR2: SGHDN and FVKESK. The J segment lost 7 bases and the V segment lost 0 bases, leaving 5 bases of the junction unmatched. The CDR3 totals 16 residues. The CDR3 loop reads CASSQDGTGHNSPLHF. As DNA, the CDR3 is TGTGCCAGCAGCCAAGACGGGACAGGTCACAATTCACCCCTCCACTTT. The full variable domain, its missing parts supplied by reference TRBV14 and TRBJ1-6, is EAGVTQFPSHSVIEKGQTVTLRCDPISGHDNLYWYRRVMGKEIKFLLHFVKESKQDESGMPNNRFLAERTGGTYSTLKVQPAELEDSGVYFCASSQDGTGHNSPLHFGNGTRLTVT.

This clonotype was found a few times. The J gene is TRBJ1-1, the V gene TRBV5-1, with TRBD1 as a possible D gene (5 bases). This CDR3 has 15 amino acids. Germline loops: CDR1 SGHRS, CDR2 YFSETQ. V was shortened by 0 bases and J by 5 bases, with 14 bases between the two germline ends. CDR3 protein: CASSLVYRGTTEAFF. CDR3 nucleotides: TGCGCCAGCAGCTTGGTTTATCGGGGCACGACTGAAGCTTTCTTT. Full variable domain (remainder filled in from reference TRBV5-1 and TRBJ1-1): KAGVTQTPRYLIKTRGQQVTLSCSPISGHRSVSWYQQTPGQGLQFLFEYFSETQRNKGNFPGRFSGRQFSNSRSEMNVSTLELGDSALYLCASSLVYRGTTEAFFGQGTRLTVV.

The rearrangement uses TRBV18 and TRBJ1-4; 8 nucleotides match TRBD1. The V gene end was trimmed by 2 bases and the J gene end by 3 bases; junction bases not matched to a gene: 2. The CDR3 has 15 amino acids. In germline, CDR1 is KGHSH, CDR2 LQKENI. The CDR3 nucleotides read TGTGCCAGCTCACCAGAACAGGGGGCTAATGAAAAACTGTTTTTT. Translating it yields CASSPEQGANEKLFF.

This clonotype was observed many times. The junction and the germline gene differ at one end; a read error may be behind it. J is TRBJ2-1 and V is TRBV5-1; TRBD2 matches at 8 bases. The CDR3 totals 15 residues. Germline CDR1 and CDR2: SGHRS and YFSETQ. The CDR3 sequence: CASSLSGSSYNEQFF. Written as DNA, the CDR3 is TGTGCCAGCAGCTTAAGCGGGAGCTCCTACAATGAGCAGTTCTTC.

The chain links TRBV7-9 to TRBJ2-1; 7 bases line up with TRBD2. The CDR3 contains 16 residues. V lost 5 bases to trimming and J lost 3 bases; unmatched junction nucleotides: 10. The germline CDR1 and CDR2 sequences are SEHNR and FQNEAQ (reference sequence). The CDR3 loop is CASSLGPSGVYNEQFF. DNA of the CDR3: TGTGCCAGCAGCCTAGGGCCTAGCGGAGTCTACAATGAGCAGTTCTTC. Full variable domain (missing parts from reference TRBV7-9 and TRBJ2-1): DTGVSQNPRHKITKRGQNVTFRCDPISEHNRLYWYRQTLGQGPEFLTYFQNEAQLEKSRLLSDRFSAERPKGSFSTLEIQRTEQGDSAMYLCASSLGPSGVYNEQFFGPGTRLTVL.

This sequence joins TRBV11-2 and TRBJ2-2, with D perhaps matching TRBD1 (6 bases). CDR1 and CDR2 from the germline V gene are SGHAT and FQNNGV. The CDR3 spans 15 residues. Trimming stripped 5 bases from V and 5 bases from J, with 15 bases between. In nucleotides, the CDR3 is TGTGCCAGCAGCCAAGGGACAAGGGGTACCGGGGAGCTGTTTTTT. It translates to CASSQGTRGTGELFF.

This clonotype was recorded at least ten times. The CDR3 loop reads CASSQSDRAYTQYF. CDR3 coding DNA: TGTGCCAGCAGCCAAAGCGACCGTGCATATACGCAGTATTTT. This chain joins TRBV12-3 or TRBV12-4 and TRBJ2-3; D remains unclear. V was clipped by 6 bases and J by 7 bases, with 17 bases between them. The CDR3 consists of 14 residues.

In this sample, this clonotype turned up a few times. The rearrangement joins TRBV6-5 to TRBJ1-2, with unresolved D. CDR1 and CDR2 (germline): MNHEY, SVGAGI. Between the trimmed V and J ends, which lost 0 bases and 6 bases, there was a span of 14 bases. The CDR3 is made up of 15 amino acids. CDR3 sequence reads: CASSYSSPGRDGYTF. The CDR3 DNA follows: TGTGCCAGCAGTTACTCGAGCCCGGGAAGGGATGGCTACACCTTC.

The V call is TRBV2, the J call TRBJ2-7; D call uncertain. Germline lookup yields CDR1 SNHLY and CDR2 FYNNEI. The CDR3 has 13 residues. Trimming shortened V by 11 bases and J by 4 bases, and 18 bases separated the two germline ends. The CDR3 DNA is TGTGCCGTAGCTCTGACCAGTTTTTACGAGCAGTACTTC. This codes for CAVALTSFYEQYF.

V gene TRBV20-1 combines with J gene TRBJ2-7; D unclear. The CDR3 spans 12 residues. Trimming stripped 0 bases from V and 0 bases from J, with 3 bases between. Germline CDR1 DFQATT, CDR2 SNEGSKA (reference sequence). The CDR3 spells CSARETSYEQYF. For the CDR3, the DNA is TGCAGTGCTAGAGAAACCTCCTACGAGCAGTACTTC.

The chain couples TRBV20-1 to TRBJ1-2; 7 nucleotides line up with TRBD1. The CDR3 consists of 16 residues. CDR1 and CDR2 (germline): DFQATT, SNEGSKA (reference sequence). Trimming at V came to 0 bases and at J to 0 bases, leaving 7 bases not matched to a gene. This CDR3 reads CSARDQKGAANYGYTF. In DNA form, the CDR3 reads TGCAGTGCTAGAGATCAAAAGGGGGCTGCTAACTATGGCTACACCTTC.